A single sample is the source of the 26 T cell receptor beta chains below, sequenced in a study of shared clonotypes between healthy human individuals. Measured with immunoSEQ multiplex PCR; TCRdb has only the in-frame clones, and not every one. The sample has a few million clones; 85% to 95% are singletons. The sequencing input was naive CD4+ T cells from PBMCs. The subset: CD45RA+ positively selected. The receptor source for this set is a man aged 18 to 35 in good health. Some clones in this sample may be carry-over from other donors' samples.

The V and J genes are TRBV28 and TRBJ2-7; the D gene is possibly TRBD1 (5 bases). Trimming took 5 bases from V and 0 from J, leaving 11 bases between them. This CDR3 is 14 amino acids long. The germline V gene encodes CDR1 MDHEN and CDR2 SYDVKM. The CDR3 reads CASSGRAYSYEQYF. The CDR3 nucleotides read TGTGCCAGCAGTGGCAGGGCTTACTCCTACGAGCAGTACTTC.

Regarding this clone: Within the sample, other DNA sequences also encode this same CDR3. The chain joins TRBV18 to TRBJ2-7; D perhaps matches TRBD2 (5 bases). Germline V gene lookup returns CDR1 KGHSH and CDR2 LQKENI. V gave up 0 bases and J gave up 4 bases, with 7 bases separating them. The CDR3 is made up of 13 amino acids. The CDR3 spells CASSPPSGYEQYF. The DNA of the CDR3 is TGTGCCAGCTCACCACCGTCGGGATACGAGCAGTACTTC.

The J gene is TRBJ2-3, the V gene TRBV28; D is uncertain. The germline gives CDR1 MDHEN, CDR2 SYDVKM. CDR3 length equals 12 residues. V dropped 4 bases and J dropped 7 bases, with 9 bases sitting between them. DNA for the CDR3: TGTGCCAGCAGTTACAGACCAAATACGCAGTATTTT. It encodes CASSYRPNTQYF.

V gene TRBV28 combines with J gene TRBJ2-7, with D unclear. The length of the CDR3 is 16 residues. Germline V gene data show CDR1 as MDHEN and CDR2 as SYDVKM. V was clipped by 5 bases and J by 2 bases, with 19 bases between them. The CDR3 loop is CASSHFRISFTYEQYF. DNA for the CDR3: TGTGCCAGCAGTCACTTCAGGATTTCATTTACCTACGAGCAGTACTTC.

The genes are TRBV9 and TRBJ2-5; D remains ambiguous. Trimming left V 5 bases short and J 2 bases short, with 10 bases between. The CDR3 is made up of 13 amino acids. Germline lookup yields CDR1 SGDLS and CDR2 YYNGEE. The CDR3 region has the DNA TGTGCCAGCAGTGCCCGATTACAAGAGACCCAGTACTTC. Encoded protein: CASSARLQETQYF.

V and J are TRBV9 and TRBJ1-2; TRBD1 agrees at 9 bases. There are 14 residues in the CDR3. From germline, CDR1 is SGDLS and CDR2 YYNGEE. V shed 2 bases and J 8 bases; nucleotides not matched to a gene: 7. The DNA of the CDR3 is TGTGCCAGCAGCGTCGGGACAGGGATGAGGGGCTACACCTTC. Protein sequence: CASSVGTGMRGYTF. Variable domain in full (rest from reference TRBV9 and TRBJ1-2): DSGVTQTPKHLITATGQRVTLRCSPRSGDLSVYWYQQSLDQGLQFLIQYYNGEERAKGNILERFSAQQFPDLHSELNLSSLELGDSALYFCASSVGTGMRGYTFGSGTRLTVV.

In the case of this clone: This same CDR3 is encoded by further DNA sequences in the sample. The J gene is TRBJ2-5, the V gene TRBV7-2; the D is unclear. The V and J ends lost 2 bases and 4 bases respectively, with 2 bases between them. The CDR3 spans 11 residues. Germline V gives CDR1 SGHTA, CDR2 FQGNSA. The CDR3 is CASSLIETQYF. The CDR3, as DNA: TGTGCCAGCAGCTTAATAGAGACCCAGTACTTC.

The chain links TRBV7-6 to TRBJ2-7, with D tentatively TRBD1 (6 bases). The CDR3 consists of 14 residues. The germline V gene encodes CDR1 SGHVS and CDR2 FNYEAQ. V was trimmed by 5 bases and J by 6 bases, leaving 17 bases between them. CDR3 DNA sequence: TGTGCCAGCAGCGCGCGATTACAGGGTGGCGAGCAGTACTTC. It specifies CASSARLQGGEQYF. The whole variable domain, filled in from reference TRBV7-6 and TRBJ2-7, reads GAGVSQSPRYKVTKRGQDVALRCDPISGHVSLYWYRQALGQGPEFLTYFNYEAQQDKSGLPNDRFSAERPEGSISTLTIQRTEQRDSAMYRCASSARLQGGEQYFGPGTRLTVT.

On this clone: Additional DNA sequences in this sample encode the identical CDR3. The CDR3 DNA reads TGTGCCAGCTCACCGGGACTAGCGGGGGCCGGGGAGCTGTTTTTT. The encoded protein is CASSPGLAGAGELFF. The V and J genes are TRBV18 and TRBJ2-2; TRBD2 aligns across 14 bases. The germline V gene has CDR1 KGHSH and CDR2 LQKENI. The V and J ends lost 3 bases and 6 bases, in that order; junction bases with no gene match: 0. The CDR3 runs 15 residues.

The J gene is TRBJ1-1, the V gene TRBV18; D is unclear. Germline V CDR1 and CDR2: KGHSH, LQKENI. Trimming removed 4 bases from V and 4 bases from J, with 7 bases in between. There are 12 residues in the CDR3. CDR3 DNA: TGTGCCAGCTCACAGGGAGCCACTGAAGCTTTCTTT. It codes for CASSQGATEAFF.

The chain joins TRBV18 to TRBJ2-6; D remains ambiguous. The CDR3 length is 15 residues. V lost 2 bases, J lost 1 base, and 6 bases lay in between. Germline CDR1 and CDR2: KGHSH and LQKENI. The CDR3 region is CASSPKHSGANVLTF. DNA for the CDR3: TGTGCCAGCTCACCAAAACATTCTGGGGCCAACGTCCTGACTTTC.

The genes are TRBV5-1 and TRBJ2-1; D gene unclear. The CDR3 spans 16 residues. Per germline, CDR1 SGHRS and CDR2 YFSETQ. Trimming left V 4 bases short and J 3 bases short, with 17 bases between. This CDR3 is CASSRRRTVLYNEQFF. The CDR3 nucleotides read TGCGCCAGCAGCCGAAGGCGAACGGTTCTCTACAATGAGCAGTTCTTC.

The gene calls are TRBV5-6 and TRBJ2-1, with TRBD2 matching 11 bases. The CDR3 covers 16 residues. J gave up 3 bases and V 1 base, and 3 bases lay outside the gene matches. Germline V lookup: CDR1 SGHDT, CDR2 YYEEEE. CDR3 loop: CASSLRTSGSYNEQFF. The CDR3 DNA follows: TGTGCCAGCAGCTTGCGTACTAGCGGGAGCTACAATGAGCAGTTCTTC.

This clone was counted a few times. This sample also contains other DNA sequences that code for the same CDR3. The chain recombines TRBV5-1 with TRBJ1-5; D is uncertain. V dropped 0 bases and J dropped 1 base, with 8 bases sitting between them. Germline V gene data show CDR1 as SGHRS and CDR2 as YFSETQ. The CDR3 has 15 amino acids. CDR3 residues: CASSLGDTSNQPQHF. The CDR3 DNA sequence: TGCGCCAGCAGCTTGGGGGATACAAGCAATCAGCCCCAGCATTTT.

The gene calls are TRBV10-3 and TRBJ1-5; D might be TRBD1 (5 bases). Trimming left V 6 bases short and J 6 bases short, with 9 bases between. Germline V gene data show CDR1 as ENHRY and CDR2 as SYGVKD. This CDR3 contains 12 residues. CDR3: CAISAGAQPQHF. CDR3 in DNA: TGTGCCATCAGCGCCGGGGCTCAGCCCCAGCATTTT.

The V gene is TRBV5-1, the J gene TRBJ1-5, with 11 bases matching TRBD1. CDR1 and CDR2 from the germline V gene are SGHRS and YFSETQ. CDR3 length: 17 residues. The V gene end was trimmed by 0 bases and the J gene end by 7 bases; junction bases not matched to a gene: 9. CDR3 sequence: CASSLDPGQGGSQPQHF. The CDR3 DNA reads TGCGCCAGCAGCTTGGACCCGGGACAGGGGGGAAGCCAGCCCCAGCATTTT.

The chain recombines TRBV2 with TRBJ2-6; D is unresolved. In germline, CDR1 is SNHLY, CDR2 FYNNEI. The CDR3 is made up of 15 amino acids. Between the trimmed V and J ends, which lost 6 bases and 1 base, there was a span of 10 bases. Written as DNA, the CDR3 is TGTGCCAGCAGACTCAGGCTATCTGGGGCCAACGTCCTGACTTTC. This translates into CASRLRLSGANVLTF.

Concerning this clone itself: One junction end disagrees with the germline gene, perhaps due to a read error. This chain links TRBV7-6 with TRBJ2-7, with a weak D call TRBD1 (6 bases). Germline values: CDR1 SGHVS, CDR2 FNYEAQ. The CDR3 totals 16 residues. This chain's CDR3 is CASSLDRWPQGSEQHF. CDR3 in DNA: TGTGCCAGCAGCTTAGATCGATGGCCCCAGGGGTCCGAGCAGCACTTC.

This chain joins TRBV27 and TRBJ2-5; TRBD1 agrees at 11 bases. The CDR3 is 15 residues long. Per the germline V gene, CDR1 is MNHEY and CDR2 is SMNVEV (reference sequence). V lost 3 bases and J lost 5; bases outside the gene matches: 5. This CDR3 reads CASSFGQGARETQYF. CDR3 in DNA: TGTGCCAGCAGTTTCGGACAGGGGGCACGGGAGACCCAGTACTTC.

Turning to this clone: The identical CDR3 is also encoded by other nucleotide sequences in the sample. V usage is TRBV5-1 and J usage is TRBJ2-3; 8 bases fit TRBD2. The CDR3 extends over 16 amino acids. Germline assignment: CDR1 SGHRS and CDR2 YFSETQ. J was trimmed by 0 bases and V by 0 bases; bases with no gene match: 3. The chain's CDR3 is CASSLAPSGSTDTQYF. The CDR3 region has the DNA TGCGCCAGCAGCTTGGCCCCTAGCGGGAGCACAGATACGCAGTATTTT.

The chain recombines TRBV28 with TRBJ2-6; 8 nucleotides line up with TRBD2. Germline loops: CDR1 MDHEN, CDR2 SYDVKM. The CDR3 is made up of 20 amino acids. V lost 1 base to trimming and J lost 1 base; unmatched junction nucleotides: 12. The CDR3 DNA reads as TGTGCCAGCAGTTTATTGTGGTTTCGGGGCGGGAGGTCTGGGGCCAACGTCCTGACTTTC. This codes for CASSLLWFRGGRSGANVLTF.

The chain carries TRBV5-3 and TRBJ2-7; unclear D gene. TRBV5-3 has ORF status, its function being uncertain. The CDR3 runs 13 residues. The V end lost 10 bases, the J end lost 7 bases, and 21 bases lay between the germline ends. The CDR3: CAAPPAQRGEQYF. CDR3 bases: TGTGCCGCTCCCCCAGCCCAGAGAGGTGAGCAGTACTTC.

The chain couples TRBV15 to TRBJ2-5, with D maybe TRBD2 (6 bases). The V end was cut by 2 bases, the J end by 4 bases, with 17 bases between. Germline CDR1 and CDR2: LNHNV and YYDKDF (reference sequence). This CDR3 contains 16 residues. This CDR3 is CATSRPITRRGETQYF. DNA for the CDR3: TGTGCCACCAGCAGACCTATAACCCGGCGGGGAGAGACCCAGTACTTC. Together with reference TRBV15 and TRBJ2-5, the CDR3 gives the full variable domain: DAMVIQNPRYQVTQFGKPVTLSCSQTLNHNVMYWYQQKSSQAPKLLFHYYDKDFNNEADTPDNFQSRRPNTSFCFLDIRSPGLGDTAMYLCATSRPITRRGETQYFGPGTRLLVL.

V usage is TRBV28 and J usage is TRBJ1-3; a weak D match, TRBD1 (5 bases). Germline V CDR1 and CDR2: MDHEN, SYDVKM. Trimming cost V 8 bases and J 0 bases, with 14 bases left between them. This CDR3 comprises 15 residues. The CDR3: CASDRTPISGNTIYF. CDR3 DNA sequence: TGTGCCAGCGACCGGACACCGATCTCTGGAAACACCATATATTTT. Based on the CDR3 plus reference TRBV28 and TRBJ1-3, the full variable domain is DVKVTQSSRYLVKRTGEKVFLECVQDMDHENMFWYRQDPGLGLRLIYFSYDVKMKEKGDIPEGYSVSREKKERFSLILESASTNQTSMYLCASDRTPISGNTIYFGEGSWLTVV.

The V call is TRBV28, the J call TRBJ2-7; TRBD1 matches at 9 bases. The germline gives CDR1 MDHEN, CDR2 SYDVKM. The CDR3 runs to 14 residues. Trimming cost V 7 bases and J 3 bases; bases outside gene matches: 7. The CDR3 bases are TGTGCCAGCACCTGGGGGACAGGGTACTACGAGCAGTACTTC. Translating gives CASTWGTGYYEQYF.

This clone was seen only once. The rearrangement links TRBV28 to TRBJ2-2; TRBD1 agrees at 8 bases. Looked up from germline, CDR1 is MDHEN and CDR2 is SYDVKM. This CDR3 is built from 16 residues. V trimming: 4 bases; J trimming: 7 bases; junction bases outside the gene matches: 11. The CDR3, as DNA: TGTGCCAGCAGTTCAGTGGACAGGGAATTGGACGGGGAGCTGTTTTTT. Its translation: CASSSVDRELDGELFF.